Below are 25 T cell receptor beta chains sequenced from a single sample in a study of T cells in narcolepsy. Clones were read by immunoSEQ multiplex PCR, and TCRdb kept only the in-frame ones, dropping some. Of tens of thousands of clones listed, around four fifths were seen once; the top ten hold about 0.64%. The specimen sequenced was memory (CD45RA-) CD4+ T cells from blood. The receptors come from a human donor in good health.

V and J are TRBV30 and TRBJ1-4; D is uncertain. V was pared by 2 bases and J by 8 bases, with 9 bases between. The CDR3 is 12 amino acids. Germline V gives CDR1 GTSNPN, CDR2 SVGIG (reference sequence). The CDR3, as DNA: TGTGCCTGGAGTCCCCTAGGCGAAAAACTGTTTTTT. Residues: CAWSPLGEKLFF.

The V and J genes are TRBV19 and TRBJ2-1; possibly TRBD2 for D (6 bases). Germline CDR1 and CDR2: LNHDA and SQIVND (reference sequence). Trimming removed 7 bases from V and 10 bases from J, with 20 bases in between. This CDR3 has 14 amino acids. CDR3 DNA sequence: TGTGCCAGTACCTCGACTAGTCGGGGAGGCGAGCAGTTCTTC. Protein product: CASTSTSRGGEQFF.

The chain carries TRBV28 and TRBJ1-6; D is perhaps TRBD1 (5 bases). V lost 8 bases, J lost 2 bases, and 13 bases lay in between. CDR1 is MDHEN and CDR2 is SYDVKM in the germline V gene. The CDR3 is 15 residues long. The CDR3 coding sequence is TGTGCCAGCCTCATCGGGGGGACCTATAATTCACCCCTCCACTTT. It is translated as CASLIGGTYNSPLHF.

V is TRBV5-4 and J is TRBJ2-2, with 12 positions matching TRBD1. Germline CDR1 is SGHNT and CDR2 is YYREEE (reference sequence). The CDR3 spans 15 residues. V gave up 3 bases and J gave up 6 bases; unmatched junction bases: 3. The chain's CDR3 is CASSWDRGQSGELFF. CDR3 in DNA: TGTGCCAGCAGCTGGGACAGGGGGCAGTCCGGGGAGCTGTTTTTT.

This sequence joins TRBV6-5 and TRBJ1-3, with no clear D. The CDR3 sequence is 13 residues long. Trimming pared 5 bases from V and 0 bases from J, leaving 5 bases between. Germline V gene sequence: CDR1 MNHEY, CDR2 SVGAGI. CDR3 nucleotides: TGTGCCAGCAGTGAGAGCTCTGGAAACACCATATATTTT. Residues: CASSESSGNTIYF.

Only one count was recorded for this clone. In DNA form, the CDR3 reads TGTGCCAGCTCCCTTTGGGGGACAGTCGCTTCCGGGGAGCTGTTTTTT. Protein sequence: CASSLWGTVASGELFF. The chain uses TRBV27 and TRBJ2-2; 7 bases are shared with TRBD1. In germline, CDR1 is MNHEY, CDR2 SMNVEV (reference sequence). Trimming took 8 bases from V and 6 from J; bases not matched to a gene: 15. This CDR3 comprises 16 residues.

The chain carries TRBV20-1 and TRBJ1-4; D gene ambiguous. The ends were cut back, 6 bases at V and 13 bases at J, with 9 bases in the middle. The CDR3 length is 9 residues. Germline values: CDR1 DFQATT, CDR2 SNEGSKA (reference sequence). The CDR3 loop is CSAEEGLFF. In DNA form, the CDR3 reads TGCAGTGCGGAGGAGGGACTGTTTTTT.

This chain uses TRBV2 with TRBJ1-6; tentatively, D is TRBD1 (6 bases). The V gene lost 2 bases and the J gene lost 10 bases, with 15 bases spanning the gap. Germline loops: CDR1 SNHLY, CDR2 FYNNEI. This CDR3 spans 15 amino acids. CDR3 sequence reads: CASSEQGRRESPLHF. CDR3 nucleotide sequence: TGTGCCAGCAGTGAACAGGGGCGCAGGGAATCACCCCTCCACTTT.

In nucleotides, the CDR3 is TGTGCCAGCAGCCCCTTTGGAAACACCATATATTTT. Protein: CASSPFGNTIYF. This rearrangement joins TRBV14 to TRBJ1-3; D remains ambiguous. V lost 4 bases and J 3 bases, leaving 4 bases between the germline ends. This CDR3 is 12 amino acids long. Germline V gene sequence: CDR1 SGHDN, CDR2 FVKESK.

The CDR3 bases are TGTGCCAGCAGGGAGCGACAGGGCGGTTACAATGAGCAGTTCTTC. Encoded protein: CASRERQGGYNEQFF. The rearrangement uses TRBV2 and TRBJ2-1; 7 positions match TRBD1. V was pared by 6 bases and J by 4 bases, with 9 bases of the junction left unmatched. This CDR3 has 15 amino acids. Germline assignment: CDR1 SNHLY and CDR2 FYNNEI.

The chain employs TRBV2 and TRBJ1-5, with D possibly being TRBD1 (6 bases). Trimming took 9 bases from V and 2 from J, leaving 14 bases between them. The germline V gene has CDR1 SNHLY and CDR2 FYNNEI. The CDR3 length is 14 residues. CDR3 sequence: CASVVAGGNQPQHF. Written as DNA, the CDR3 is TGTGCCAGTGTCGTGGCAGGGGGCAATCAGCCCCAGCATTTT.

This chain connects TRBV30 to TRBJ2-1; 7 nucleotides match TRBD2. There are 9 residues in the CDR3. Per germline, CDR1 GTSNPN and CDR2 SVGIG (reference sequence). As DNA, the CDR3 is TGTGCGGCGGGGGAGGGGCAGTTCTTC. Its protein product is CAAGEGQFF.

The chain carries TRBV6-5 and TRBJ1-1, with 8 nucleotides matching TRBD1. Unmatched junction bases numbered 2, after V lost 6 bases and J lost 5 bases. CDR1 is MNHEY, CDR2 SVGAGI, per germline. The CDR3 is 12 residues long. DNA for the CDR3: TGTGCCAGCAGGCGGACAGGGACTGAAGCTTTCTTT. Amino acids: CASRRTGTEAFF.

DNA of the CDR3: TGTGCCAGCAGGGACAGCTCCTACGAGCAGTACTTC. Its protein is CASRDSSYEQYF. The V and J genes are TRBV6-1 and TRBJ2-5, with TRBD1 as a possible D gene (6 bases). The DNA end favors TRBJ2-7, so the J call may be wrong. The germline V gene has CDR1 MNHNS and CDR2 SASEGT. CDR3 length equals 12 residues.

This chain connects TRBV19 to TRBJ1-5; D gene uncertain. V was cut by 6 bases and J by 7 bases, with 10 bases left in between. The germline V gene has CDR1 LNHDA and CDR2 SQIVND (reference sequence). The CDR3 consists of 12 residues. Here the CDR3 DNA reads TGTGCCAGTAGCTGGGAGGGACAGCCCCAGCATTTT. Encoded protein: CASSWEGQPQHF.

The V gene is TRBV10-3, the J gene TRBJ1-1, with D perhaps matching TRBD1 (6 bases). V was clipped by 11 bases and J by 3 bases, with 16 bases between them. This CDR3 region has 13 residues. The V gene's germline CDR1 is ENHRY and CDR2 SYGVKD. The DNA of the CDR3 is TGTGCCTCAGAGCGGGGGCAGGACACTGAAGCTTTCTTT. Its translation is CASERGQDTEAFF.

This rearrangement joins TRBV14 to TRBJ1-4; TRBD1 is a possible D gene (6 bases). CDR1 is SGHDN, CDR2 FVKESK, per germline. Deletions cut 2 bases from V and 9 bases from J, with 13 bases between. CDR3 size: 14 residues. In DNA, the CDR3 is TGTGCCAGCAGCCAAAGCGGACAGCTCCAAAAACTGTTTTTT. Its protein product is CASSQSGQLQKLFF. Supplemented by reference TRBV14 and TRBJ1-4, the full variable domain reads EAGVTQFPSHSVIEKGQTVTLRCDPISGHDNLYWYRRVMGKEIKFLLHFVKESKQDESGMPNNRFLAERTGGTYSTLKVQPAELEDSGVYFCASSQSGQLQKLFFGSGTQLSVL.

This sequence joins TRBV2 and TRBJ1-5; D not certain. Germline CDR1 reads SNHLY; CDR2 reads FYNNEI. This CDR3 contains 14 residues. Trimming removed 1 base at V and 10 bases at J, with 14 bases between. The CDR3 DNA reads TGTGCCAGCAGTGAAGGGTTGTCTTCGGATCCCCAGCATTTT. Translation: CASSEGLSSDPQHF.

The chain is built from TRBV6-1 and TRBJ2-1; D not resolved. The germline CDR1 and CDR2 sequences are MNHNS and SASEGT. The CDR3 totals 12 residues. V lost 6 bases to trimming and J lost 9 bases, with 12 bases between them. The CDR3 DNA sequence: TGTGCCAGCAGCGCACAGTGGGGTGAGCAGTTCTTC. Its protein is CASSAQWGEQFF.

CDR3 sequence: CASSRDPSGNTIYF. Written as DNA, the CDR3 is TGTGCCAGCAGTCGGGATCCCTCTGGAAACACCATATATTTT. The chain combines TRBV9 with TRBJ1-3; no reliable D call. CDR3 length: 14 amino acids. Trimming shortened V by 5 bases and J by 0 bases, and 9 bases separated the two germline ends. In germline, CDR1 is SGDLS, CDR2 YYNGEE.

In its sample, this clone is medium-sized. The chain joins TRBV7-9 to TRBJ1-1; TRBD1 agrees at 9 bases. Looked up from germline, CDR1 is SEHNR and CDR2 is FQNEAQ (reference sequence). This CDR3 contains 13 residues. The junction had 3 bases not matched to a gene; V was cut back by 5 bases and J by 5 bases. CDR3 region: CASSAGTGTEAFF. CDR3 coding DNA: TGTGCCAGCAGCGCAGGGACAGGGACTGAAGCTTTCTTT.

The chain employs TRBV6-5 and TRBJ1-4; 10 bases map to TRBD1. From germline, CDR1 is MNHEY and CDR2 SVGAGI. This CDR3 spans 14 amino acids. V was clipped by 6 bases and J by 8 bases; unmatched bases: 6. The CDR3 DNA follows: TGTGCCAGCAGCCCGACAGGGGGCGGGGAAAAACTGTTTTTT. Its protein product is CASSPTGGGEKLFF.

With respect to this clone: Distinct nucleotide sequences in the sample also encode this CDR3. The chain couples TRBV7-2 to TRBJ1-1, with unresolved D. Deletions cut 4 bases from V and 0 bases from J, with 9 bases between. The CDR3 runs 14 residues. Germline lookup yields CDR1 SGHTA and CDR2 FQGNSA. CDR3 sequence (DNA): TGTGCCAGCAGCTCACTGGGGTTGAACACTGAAGCTTTCTTT. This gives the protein CASSSLGLNTEAFF. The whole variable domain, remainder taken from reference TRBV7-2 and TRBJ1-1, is GAGVSQSPSNKVTEKGKDVELRCDPISGHTALYWYRQSLGQGLEFLIYFQGNSAPDKSGLPSDRFSAERTGGSVSTLTIQRTQQEDSAVYLCASSSLGLNTEAFFGQGTRLTVV.

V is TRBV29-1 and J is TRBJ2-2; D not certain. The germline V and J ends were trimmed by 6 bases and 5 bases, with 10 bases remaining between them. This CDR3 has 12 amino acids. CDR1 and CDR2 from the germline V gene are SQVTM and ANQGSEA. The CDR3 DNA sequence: TGCAGCGTGAACATTGGGACCGGGGAGCTGTTTTTT. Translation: CSVNIGTGELFF.

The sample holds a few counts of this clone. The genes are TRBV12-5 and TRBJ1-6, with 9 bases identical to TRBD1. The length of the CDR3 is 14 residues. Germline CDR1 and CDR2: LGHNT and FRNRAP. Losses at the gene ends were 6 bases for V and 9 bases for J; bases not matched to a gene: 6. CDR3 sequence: CASGWDRVSSPLHF. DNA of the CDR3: TGTGCTAGTGGATGGGACAGGGTTAGTTCACCCCTCCACTTT.